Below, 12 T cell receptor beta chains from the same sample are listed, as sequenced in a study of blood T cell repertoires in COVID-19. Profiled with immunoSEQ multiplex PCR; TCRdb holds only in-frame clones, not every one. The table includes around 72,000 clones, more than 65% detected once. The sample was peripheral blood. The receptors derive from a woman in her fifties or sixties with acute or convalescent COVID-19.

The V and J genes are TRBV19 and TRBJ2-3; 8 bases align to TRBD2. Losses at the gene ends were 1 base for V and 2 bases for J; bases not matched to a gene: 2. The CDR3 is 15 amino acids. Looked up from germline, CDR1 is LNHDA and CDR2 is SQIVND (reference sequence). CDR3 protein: CASSIGTSPTDTQYF. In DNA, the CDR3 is TGTGCCAGTAGTATAGGGACTAGCCCCACAGATACGCAGTATTTT.

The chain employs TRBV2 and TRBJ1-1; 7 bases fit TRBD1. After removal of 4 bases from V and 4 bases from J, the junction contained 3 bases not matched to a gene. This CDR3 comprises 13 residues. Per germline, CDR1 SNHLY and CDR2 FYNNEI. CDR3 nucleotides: TGTGCCAGCAGTGGGACAGGAATCACTGAAGCTTTCTTT. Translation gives CASSGTGITEAFF. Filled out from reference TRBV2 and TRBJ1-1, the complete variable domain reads EPEVTQTPSHQVTQMGQEVILRCVPISNHLYFYWYRQILGQKVEFLVSFYNNEISEKSEIFDDQFSVERPDGSNFTLKIRSTKLEDSAMYFCASSGTGITEAFFGQGTRLTVV.

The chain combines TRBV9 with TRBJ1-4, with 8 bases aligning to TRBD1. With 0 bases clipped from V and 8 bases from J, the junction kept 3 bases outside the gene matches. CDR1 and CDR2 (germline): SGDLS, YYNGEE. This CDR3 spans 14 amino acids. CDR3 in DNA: TGTGCCAGCAGCGTAGGACAGGGGCAGGAAAAACTGTTTTTT. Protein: CASSVGQGQEKLFF.

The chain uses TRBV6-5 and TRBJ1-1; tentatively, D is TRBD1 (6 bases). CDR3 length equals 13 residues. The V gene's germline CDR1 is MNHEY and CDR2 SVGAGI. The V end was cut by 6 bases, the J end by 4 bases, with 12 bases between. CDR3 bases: TGTGCCAGCAGCCTACAAGGGGGCACTGAAGCTTTCTTT. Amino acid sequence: CASSLQGGTEAFF.

The CDR3 loop reads CASSQARGFEKLFF. CDR3 sequence (DNA): TGTGCCAGCAGCCAGGCCAGGGGTTTTGAAAAACTGTTTTTT. The V and J genes are TRBV14 and TRBJ1-4, with D tentatively TRBD1 (6 bases). Germline assignment: CDR1 SGHDN and CDR2 FVKESK. Between the trimmed V and J ends, which lost 3 bases and 7 bases, there was a span of 12 bases. The length of the CDR3 is 14 residues. Together with reference TRBV14 and TRBJ1-4, the CDR3 gives the full variable domain: EAGVTQFPSHSVIEKGQTVTLRCDPISGHDNLYWYRRVMGKEIKFLLHFVKESKQDESGMPNNRFLAERTGGTYSTLKVQPAELEDSGVYFCASSQARGFEKLFFGSGTQLSVL.

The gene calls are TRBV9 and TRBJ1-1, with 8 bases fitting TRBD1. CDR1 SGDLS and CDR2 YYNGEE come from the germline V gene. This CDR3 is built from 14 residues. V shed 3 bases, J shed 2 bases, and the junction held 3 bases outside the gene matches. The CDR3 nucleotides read TGTGCCAGCAGCGCGACAGGGGTTAACACTGAAGCTTTCTTT. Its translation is CASSATGVNTEAFF.

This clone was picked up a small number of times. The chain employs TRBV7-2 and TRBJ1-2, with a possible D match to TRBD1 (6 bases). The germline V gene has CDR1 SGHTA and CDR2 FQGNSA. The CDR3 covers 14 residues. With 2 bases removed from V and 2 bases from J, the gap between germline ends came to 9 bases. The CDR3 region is CASSLKTGNYGYTF. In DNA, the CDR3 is TGTGCCAGCAGCTTAAAAACAGGGAACTATGGCTACACCTTC.

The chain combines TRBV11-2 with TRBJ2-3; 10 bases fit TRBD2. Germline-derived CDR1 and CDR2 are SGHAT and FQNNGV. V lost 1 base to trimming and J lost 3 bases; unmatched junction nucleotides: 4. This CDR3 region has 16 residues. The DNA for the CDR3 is TGTGCCAGCAGCTTAGGGATTAGCGGGGGGACAGATACGCAGTATTTT. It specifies CASSLGISGGTDTQYF.

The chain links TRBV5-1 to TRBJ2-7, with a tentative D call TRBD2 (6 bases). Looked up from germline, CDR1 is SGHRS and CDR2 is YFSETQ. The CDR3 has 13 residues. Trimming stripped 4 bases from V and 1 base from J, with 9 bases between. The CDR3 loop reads CASSEGLSYEQYF. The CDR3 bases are TGCGCCAGCAGCGAGGGACTTTCCTACGAGCAGTACTTC. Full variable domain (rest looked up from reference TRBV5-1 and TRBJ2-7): KAGVTQTPRYLIKTRGQQVTLSCSPISGHRSVSWYQQTPGQGLQFLFEYFSETQRNKGNFPGRFSGRQFSNSRSEMNVSTLELGDSALYLCASSEGLSYEQYFGPGTRLTVT.

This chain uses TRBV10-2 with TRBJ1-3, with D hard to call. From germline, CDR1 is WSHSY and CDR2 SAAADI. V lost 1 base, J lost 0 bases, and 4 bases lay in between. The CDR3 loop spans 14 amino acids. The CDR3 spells CASSEYGSGNTIYF. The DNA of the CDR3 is TGCGCCAGCAGTGAGTACGGCTCTGGAAACACCATATATTTT.

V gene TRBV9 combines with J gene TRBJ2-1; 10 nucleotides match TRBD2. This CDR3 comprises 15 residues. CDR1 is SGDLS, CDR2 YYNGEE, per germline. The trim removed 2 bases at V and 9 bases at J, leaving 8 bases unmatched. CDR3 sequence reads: CASSVTSGAGVEQFF. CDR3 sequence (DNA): TGTGCCAGCAGCGTTACTAGCGGGGCGGGGGTTGAGCAGTTCTTC.

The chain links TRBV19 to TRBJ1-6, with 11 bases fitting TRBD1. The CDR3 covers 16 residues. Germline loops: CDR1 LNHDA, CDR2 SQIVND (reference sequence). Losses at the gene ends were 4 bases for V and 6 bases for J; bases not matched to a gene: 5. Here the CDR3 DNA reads TGTGCCAGTAGTAGGAGGGACAGGGGGAGTAATTCACCCCTCCACTTT. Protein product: CASSRRDRGSNSPLHF.